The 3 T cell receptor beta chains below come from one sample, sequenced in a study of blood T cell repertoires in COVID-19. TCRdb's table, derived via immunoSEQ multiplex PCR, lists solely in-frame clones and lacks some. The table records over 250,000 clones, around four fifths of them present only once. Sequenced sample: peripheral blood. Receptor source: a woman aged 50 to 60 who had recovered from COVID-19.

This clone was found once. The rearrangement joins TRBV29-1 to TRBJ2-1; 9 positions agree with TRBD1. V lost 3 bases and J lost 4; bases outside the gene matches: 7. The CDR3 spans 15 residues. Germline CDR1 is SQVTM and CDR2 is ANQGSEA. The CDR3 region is CSVDQQGALYNEQFF. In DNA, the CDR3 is TGCAGCGTTGATCAACAGGGGGCCCTATACAATGAGCAGTTCTTC.

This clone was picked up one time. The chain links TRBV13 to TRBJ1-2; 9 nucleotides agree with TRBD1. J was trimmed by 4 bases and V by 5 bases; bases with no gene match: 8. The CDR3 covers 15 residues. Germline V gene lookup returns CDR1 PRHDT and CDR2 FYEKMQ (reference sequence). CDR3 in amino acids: CASSPQGAKGYGYTF. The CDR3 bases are TGTGCCAGCAGCCCACAGGGGGCTAAGGGCTATGGCTACACCTTC. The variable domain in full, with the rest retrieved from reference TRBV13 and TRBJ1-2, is AAGVIQSPRHLIKEKRETATLKCYPIPRHDTVYWYQQGPGQDPQFLISFYEKMQSDKGSIPDRFSAQQFSDYHSELNMSSLELGDSALYFCASSPQGAKGYGYTFGSGTRLTVV.

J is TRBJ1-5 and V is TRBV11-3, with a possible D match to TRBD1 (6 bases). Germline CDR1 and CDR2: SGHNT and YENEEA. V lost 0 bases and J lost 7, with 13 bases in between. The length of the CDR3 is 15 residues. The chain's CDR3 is CASSLDSAGEQPQHF. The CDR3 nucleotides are TGTGCCAGCAGCTTAGACTCGGCAGGGGAACAGCCCCAGCATTTT.